The clone carrying this T cell receptor (beta chain) has a handful of counts. This entry is derived from a study of response to subunit inactivated influenza vaccine. TCRdb called the RT-PCR reads again in MiXCR, with one record for every CDR3 protein. The repertoire holds hundreds of thousands of distinct CDR3 sequences, with around 22% as singletons. The germline V gene has CDR1 DFQATT and CDR2 SNEGSKA (reference sequence). V was clipped by 6 bases and J by 1 base; unmatched bases: 12. The CDR3 extends over 16 amino acids. This TCR derives from a man between 50 and 69 years old who received an inactivated influenza vaccine. Sequencing used PBMCs from blood, obtained approximately 20 months after vaccination. V gene TRBV20-1 combines with J gene TRBJ2-4; 7 nucleotides line up with TRBD2. The CDR3 protein is CSALRAGEFAKNIQYF. The DNA of the CDR3 is TGCAGTGCCTTGAGGGCGGGAGAGTTTGCCAAAAACATTCAGTACTTC.